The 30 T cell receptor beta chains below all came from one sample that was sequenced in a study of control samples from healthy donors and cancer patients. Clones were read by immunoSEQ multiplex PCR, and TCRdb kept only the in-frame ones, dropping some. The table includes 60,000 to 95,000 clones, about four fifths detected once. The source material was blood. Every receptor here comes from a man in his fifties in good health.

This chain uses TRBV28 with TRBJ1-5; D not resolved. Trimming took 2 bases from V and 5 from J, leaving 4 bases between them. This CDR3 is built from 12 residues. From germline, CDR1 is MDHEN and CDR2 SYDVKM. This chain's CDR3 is CASSLGYQPQHF. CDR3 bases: TGTGCCAGCAGTTTAGGCTATCAGCCCCAGCATTTT.

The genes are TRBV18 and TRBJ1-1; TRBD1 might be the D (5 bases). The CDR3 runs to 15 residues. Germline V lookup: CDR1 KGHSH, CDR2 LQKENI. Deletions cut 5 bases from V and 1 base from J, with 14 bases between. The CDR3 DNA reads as TGTGCCAGCTCATTGTCGACAGAGACGAACACTGAAGCTTTCTTT. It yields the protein CASSLSTETNTEAFF.

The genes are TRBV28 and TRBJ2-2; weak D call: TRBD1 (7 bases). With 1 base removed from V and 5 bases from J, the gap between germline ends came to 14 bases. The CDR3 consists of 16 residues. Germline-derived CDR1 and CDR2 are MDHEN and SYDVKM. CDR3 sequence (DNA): TGTGCCAGCAGTTTATTGGGGCAGGGGGGAACCGGGGAGCTGTTTTTT. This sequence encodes CASSLLGQGGTGELFF.

CDR3 sequence reads: CASSLGTSGSWEQYF. DNA for the CDR3: TGCGCCAGCAGCCTCGGGACTAGCGGGAGTTGGGAGCAGTACTTC. The rearrangement uses TRBV4-1 and TRBJ2-7; 14 bases line up with TRBD2. V shed 4 bases and J 7 bases; nucleotides not matched to a gene: 6. The CDR3 covers 15 residues. Germline V lookup: CDR1 MGHRA, CDR2 YSYEKL.

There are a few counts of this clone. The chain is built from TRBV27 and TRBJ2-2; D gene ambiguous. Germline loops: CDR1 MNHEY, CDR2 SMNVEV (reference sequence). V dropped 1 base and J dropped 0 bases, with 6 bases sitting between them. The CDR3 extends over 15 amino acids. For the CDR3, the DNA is TGTGCCAGCAGTTTATTCCGGCCGAACACCGGGGAGCTGTTTTTT. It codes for CASSLFRPNTGELFF.

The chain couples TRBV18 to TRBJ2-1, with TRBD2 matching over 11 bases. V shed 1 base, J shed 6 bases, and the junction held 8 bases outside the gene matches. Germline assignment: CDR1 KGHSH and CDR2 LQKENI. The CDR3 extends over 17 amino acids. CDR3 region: CASSPLRLAGGFNEQFF. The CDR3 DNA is TGTGCCAGCTCACCACTCCGGCTAGCGGGAGGTTTCAATGAGCAGTTCTTC.

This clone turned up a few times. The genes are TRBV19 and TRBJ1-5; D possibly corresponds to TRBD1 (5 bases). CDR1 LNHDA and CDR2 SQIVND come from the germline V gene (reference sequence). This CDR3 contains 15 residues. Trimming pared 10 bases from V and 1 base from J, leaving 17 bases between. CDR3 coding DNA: TGTGCCACCTCTCGAGCGGGGGGGAGCAATCAGCCCCAGCATTTT. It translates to CATSRAGGSNQPQHF.

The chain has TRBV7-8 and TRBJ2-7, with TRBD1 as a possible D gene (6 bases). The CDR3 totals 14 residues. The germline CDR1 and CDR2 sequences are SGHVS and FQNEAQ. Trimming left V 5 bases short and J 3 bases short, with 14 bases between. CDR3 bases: TGTGCCAGCAGCGAGTACAGGGACCTCTACGAGCAGTACTTC. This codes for CASSEYRDLYEQYF. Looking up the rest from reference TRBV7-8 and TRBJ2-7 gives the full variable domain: GAGVSQSPRYKVAKRGQDVALRCDPISGHVSLFWYQQALGQGPEFLTYFQNEAQLDKSGLPSDRFFAERPEGSVSTLKIQRTQQEDSAVYLCASSEYRDLYEQYFGPGTRLTVT.

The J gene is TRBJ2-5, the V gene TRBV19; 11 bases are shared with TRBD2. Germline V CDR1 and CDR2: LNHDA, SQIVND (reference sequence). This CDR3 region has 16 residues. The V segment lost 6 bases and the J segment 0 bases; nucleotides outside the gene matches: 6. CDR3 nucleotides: TGTGCCAGTAGCCCTGCACTAGCGGGAGACCAAGAGACCCAGTACTTC. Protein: CASSPALAGDQETQYF.

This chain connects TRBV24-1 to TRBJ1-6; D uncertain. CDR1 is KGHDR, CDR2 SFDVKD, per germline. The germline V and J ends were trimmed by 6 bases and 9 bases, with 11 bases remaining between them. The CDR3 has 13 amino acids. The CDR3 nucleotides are TGTGCCACCAGTTCGTGGGAAGGTTCACCCCTCCACTTT. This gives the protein CATSSWEGSPLHF.

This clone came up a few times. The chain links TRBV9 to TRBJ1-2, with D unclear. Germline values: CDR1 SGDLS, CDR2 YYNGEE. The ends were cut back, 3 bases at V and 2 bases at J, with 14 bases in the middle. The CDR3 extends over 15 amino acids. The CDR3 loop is CASSAVGGFNYGYTF. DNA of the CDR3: TGTGCCAGCAGCGCGGTCGGCGGATTCAACTATGGCTACACCTTC.

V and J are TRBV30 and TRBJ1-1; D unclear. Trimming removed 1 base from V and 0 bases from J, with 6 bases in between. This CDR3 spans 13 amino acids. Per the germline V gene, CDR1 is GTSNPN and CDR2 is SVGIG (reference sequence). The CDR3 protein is CAWSGLMNTEAFF. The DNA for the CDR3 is TGTGCCTGGAGTGGCTTGATGAACACTGAAGCTTTCTTT.

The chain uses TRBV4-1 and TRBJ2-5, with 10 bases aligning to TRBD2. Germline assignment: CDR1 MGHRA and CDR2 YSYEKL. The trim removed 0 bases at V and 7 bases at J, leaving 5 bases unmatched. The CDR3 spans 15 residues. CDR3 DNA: TGCGCCAGCAGCCAAGAAGGGACTAGCGAGTGGACCCAGTACTTC. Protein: CASSQEGTSEWTQYF.

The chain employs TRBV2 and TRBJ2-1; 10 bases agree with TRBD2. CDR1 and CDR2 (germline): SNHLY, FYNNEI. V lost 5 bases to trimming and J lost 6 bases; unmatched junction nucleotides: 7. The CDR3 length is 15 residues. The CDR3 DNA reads TGTGCCAGCAGTCCCGCGACTAGCGGGCCCAATGAGCAGTTCTTC. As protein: CASSPATSGPNEQFF.

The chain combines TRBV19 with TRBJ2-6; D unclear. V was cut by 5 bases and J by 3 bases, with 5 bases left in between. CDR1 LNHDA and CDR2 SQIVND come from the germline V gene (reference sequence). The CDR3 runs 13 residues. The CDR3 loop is CASSESGANVLTF. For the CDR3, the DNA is TGTGCCAGTAGTGAAAGTGGGGCCAACGTCCTGACTTTC.

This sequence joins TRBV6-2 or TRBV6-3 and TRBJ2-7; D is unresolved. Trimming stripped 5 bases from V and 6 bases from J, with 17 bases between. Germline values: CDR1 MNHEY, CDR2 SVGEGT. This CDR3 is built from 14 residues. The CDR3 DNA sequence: TGTGCCAGCAGTCCCCGACTGGAGTTGGGCGAGCAGTACTTC. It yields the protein CASSPRLELGEQYF.

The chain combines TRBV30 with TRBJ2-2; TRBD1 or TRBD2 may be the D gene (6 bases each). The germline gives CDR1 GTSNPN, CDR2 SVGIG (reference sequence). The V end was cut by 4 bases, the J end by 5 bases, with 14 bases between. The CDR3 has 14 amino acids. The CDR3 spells CAWKRERGTGELFF. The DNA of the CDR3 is TGTGCCTGGAAACGGGAGAGGGGGACCGGGGAGCTGTTTTTT.

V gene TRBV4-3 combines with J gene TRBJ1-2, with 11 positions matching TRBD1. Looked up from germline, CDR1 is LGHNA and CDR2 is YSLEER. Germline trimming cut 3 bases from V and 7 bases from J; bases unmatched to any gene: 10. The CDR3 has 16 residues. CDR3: CASSQTSSGTGGGYTF. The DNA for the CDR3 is TGCGCCAGCAGCCAGACTTCTTCCGGGACAGGGGGTGGCTACACCTTC.

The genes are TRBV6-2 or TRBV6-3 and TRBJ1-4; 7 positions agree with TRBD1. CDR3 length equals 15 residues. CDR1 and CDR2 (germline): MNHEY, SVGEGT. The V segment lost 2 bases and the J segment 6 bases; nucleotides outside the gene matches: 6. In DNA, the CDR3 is TGTGCCAGCAGTTACATCGGCCAGGGGGATGAAAAACTGTTTTTT. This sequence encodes CASSYIGQGDEKLFF.

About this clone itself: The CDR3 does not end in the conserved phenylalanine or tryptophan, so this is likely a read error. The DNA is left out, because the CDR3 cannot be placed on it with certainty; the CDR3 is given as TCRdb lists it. The CDR3 here is CASSQDLGQGSS. The chain links TRBV3-1 (or the pseudogene TRBV3-2) to TRBJ1-2; the table's D call of TRBD1 was not tested on the DNA. The CDR3 spans 12 residues, counting both ends. CDR1 is LGHDT and CDR2 is YNNKEL in the germline V gene (reference sequence).

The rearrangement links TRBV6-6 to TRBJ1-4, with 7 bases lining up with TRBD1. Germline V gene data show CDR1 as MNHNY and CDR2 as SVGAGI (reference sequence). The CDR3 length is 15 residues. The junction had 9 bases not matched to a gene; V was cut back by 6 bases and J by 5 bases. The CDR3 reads CASSLRDSLNEKLFF. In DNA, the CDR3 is TGTGCCAGCAGCCTCCGGGACAGCTTAAATGAAAAACTGTTTTTT.

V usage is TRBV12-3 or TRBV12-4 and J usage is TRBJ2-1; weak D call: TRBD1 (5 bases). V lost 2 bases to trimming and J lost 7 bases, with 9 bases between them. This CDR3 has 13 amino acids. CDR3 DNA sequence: TGTGCCAGCAGTTTAACAGGCGAGAATGAGCAGTTCTTC. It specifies CASSLTGENEQFF.

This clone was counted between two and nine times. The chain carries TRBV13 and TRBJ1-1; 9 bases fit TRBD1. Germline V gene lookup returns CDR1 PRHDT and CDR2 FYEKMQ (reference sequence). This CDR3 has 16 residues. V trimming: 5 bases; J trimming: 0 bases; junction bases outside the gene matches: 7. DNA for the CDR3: TGTGCCAGCAGCGTAGACAGGGGGATCCTGAACACTGAAGCTTTCTTT. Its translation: CASSVDRGILNTEAFF. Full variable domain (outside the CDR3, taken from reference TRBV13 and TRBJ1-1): AAGVIQSPRHLIKEKRETATLKCYPIPRHDTVYWYQQGPGQDPQFLISFYEKMQSDKGSIPDRFSAQQFSDYHSELNMSSLELGDSALYFCASSVDRGILNTEAFFGQGTRLTVV.

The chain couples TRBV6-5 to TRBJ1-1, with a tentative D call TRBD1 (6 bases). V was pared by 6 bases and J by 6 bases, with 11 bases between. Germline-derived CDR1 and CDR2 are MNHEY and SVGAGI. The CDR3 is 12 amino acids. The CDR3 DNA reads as TGTGCCAGCAGACAGGGTGTGTCTGAAGCTTTCTTT. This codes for CASRQGVSEAFF.

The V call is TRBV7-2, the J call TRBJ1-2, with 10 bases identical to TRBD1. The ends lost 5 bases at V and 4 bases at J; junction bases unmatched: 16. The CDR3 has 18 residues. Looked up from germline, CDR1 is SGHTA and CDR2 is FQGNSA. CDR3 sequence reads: CASSGPDRGEEHPYGYTF. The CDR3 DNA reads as TGTGCCAGCAGCGGGCCGGACAGGGGGGAAGAGCACCCCTATGGCTACACCTTC. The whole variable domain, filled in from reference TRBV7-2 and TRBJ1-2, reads GAGVSQSPSNKVTEKGKDVELRCDPISGHTALYWYRQSLGQGLEFLIYFQGNSAPDKSGLPSDRFSAERTGGSVSTLTIQRTQQEDSAVYLCASSGPDRGEEHPYGYTFGSGTRLTVV.

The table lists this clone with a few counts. CDR3 bases: TGTGCCAGTAGTATCGGGCGAGGGACATCCGGTCGCTACACCTTC. Its protein is CASSIGRGTSGRYTF. The rearrangement links TRBV19 to TRBJ1-2, with TRBD1 as a possible D gene (6 bases). The CDR3 sequence is 15 residues long. V gave up 3 bases and J gave up 9 bases, with 20 bases separating them. The germline V gene encodes CDR1 LNHDA and CDR2 SQIVND (reference sequence).

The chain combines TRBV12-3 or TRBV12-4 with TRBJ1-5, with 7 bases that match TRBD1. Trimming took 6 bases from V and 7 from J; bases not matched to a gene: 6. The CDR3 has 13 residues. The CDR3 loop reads CASSKGGEQPQHF. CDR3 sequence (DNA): TGTGCCAGCAGCAAAGGGGGCGAACAGCCCCAGCATTTT.

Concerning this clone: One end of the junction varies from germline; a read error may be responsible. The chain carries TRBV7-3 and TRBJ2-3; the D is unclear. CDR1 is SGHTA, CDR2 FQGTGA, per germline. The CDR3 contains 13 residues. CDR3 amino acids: CASSSSLRGLVNF. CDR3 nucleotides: TGTGCCAGCAGCTCCAGTTTGCGTGGTCTCGTGAATTTT.

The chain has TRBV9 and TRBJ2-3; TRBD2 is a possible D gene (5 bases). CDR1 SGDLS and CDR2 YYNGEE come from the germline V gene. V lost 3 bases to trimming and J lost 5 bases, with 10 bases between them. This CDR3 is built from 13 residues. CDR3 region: CASSDGRGDTQYF. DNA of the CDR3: TGTGCCAGCAGCGATGGCCGGGGAGATACGCAGTATTTT. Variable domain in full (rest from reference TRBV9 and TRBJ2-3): DSGVTQTPKHLITATGQRVTLRCSPRSGDLSVYWYQQSLDQGLQFLIQYYNGEERAKGNILERFSAQQFPDLHSELNLSSLELGDSALYFCASSDGRGDTQYFGPGTRLTVL.

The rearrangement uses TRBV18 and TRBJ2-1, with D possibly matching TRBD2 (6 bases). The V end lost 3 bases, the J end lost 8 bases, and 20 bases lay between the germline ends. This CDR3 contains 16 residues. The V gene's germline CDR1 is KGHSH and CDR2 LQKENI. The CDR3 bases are TGTGCCAGCTCACCGCTAGGGACTCCCGGCCGGGATGAGCAGTTCTTC. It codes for CASSPLGTPGRDEQFF.